The source of this T cell receptor (beta chain) is a study of beta chain features in type 1 diabetes. Note on this clone: Antigen: not known.

Study-wide points: More deletions and fewer insertions at VDJ junctions were found in patients with type 1 diabetes.

Every bit of the isolated RNA underwent reverse transcription, so sequencing read expressed TCRB transcripts. Sequencing was performed with immunoSEQ multiplex PCR; in TCRdb, only in-frame clones are kept and a portion is missing. The table lists 810,000 or so clones, roughly a sixth of them singletons. The source of this sequence is a woman younger than 35 in good health. The sequencing sample was made of naive CD4+ T cells from blood.

The CDR3 reads CASHASMGISYGYTF. CDR3 DNA sequence: TGTGCCAGCCACGCCTCTATGGGCATAAGCTATGGCTACACCTTC. The chain joins TRBV28 to TRBJ1-2, with D uncertain. The germline V and J ends were trimmed by 8 bases and 4 bases, with 20 bases remaining between them. Germline CDR1 reads MDHEN; CDR2 reads SYDVKM. The CDR3 runs to 15 residues.